Detailed here is one T cell receptor beta chain. This entry is derived from a study of blood T cell repertoires in COVID-19. At the level of the study: Samples representing acute and convalescent COVID-19 were sourced from the United States, Italy and Spain.

Germline assignment: CDR1 SGHNT and CDR2 YYREEE (reference sequence). This CDR3 has 15 amino acids. Trimming took off 5 bases at V and 0 bases at J, with 12 bases between the two ends. Profiled with immunoSEQ multiplex PCR; TCRdb holds only in-frame clones, not every one. The profile shows a few hundred thousand clones, roughly 91% of them singletons. J is TRBJ2-1 and V is TRBV5-4, with D unclear. This TCR was sampled from a man aged 25 to 40 with acute or convalescent COVID-19. The sequencing sample was made of peripheral blood. The CDR3 protein is CASRKTGSSYNEQFF. The CDR3 DNA reads TGTGCCAGCAGGAAGACTGGTAGCTCCTACAATGAGCAGTTCTTC.